The 21 T cell receptor beta chains presented below share a single source sample, sequenced in a study of OX40 agonist ivuxolimab in advanced cancers. Library preparation was by the immunoSEQ multiplex PCR assay. The immuneACCESS repertoire file appears here via TCRdb, limited to in-frame rearrangements. These files lack a portion of the clones; in checked studies, under half of the deficit traces to unresolved V genes, and the cause of the others is not known. The sample table contains approximately 90,000 clones; only one count was recorded for roughly 88% of them. The ten largest make up 0.25% to 0.3% of the sample. Sequencing used CD4+ or CD8+ T cells sorted from blood, obtained in a trial of the OX40 agonist ivuxolimab. These TCRs come from an adult with an advanced solid tumor such as melanoma, head and neck, liver or kidney cancer.

The chain links TRBV6-1 to TRBJ2-1; weak D call: TRBD1 (5 bases). V was pared by 4 bases and J by 2 bases, with 12 bases between. Germline CDR1 and CDR2: MNHNS and SASEGT. The CDR3 covers 15 residues. The CDR3 bases are TGTGCCAGCAGTGGCTGGGGCGATCCCTACAATGAGCAGTTCTTC. As protein: CASSGWGDPYNEQFF.

The chain combines TRBV7-2 with TRBJ2-1; 8 bases are a match to TRBD1. The CDR3 sequence is 19 residues long. Germline loops: CDR1 SGHTA, CDR2 FQGNSA. Unmatched junction bases numbered 14, after V lost 3 bases and J lost 1 base. The CDR3 DNA reads as TGTGCCAGCAGCTTCCAACCCTACCGACAGGGGATATCCTACAATGAGCAGTTCTTC. It codes for CASSFQPYRQGISYNEQFF.

The chain joins TRBV15 to TRBJ1-5, with a possible D match to TRBD1 (5 bases). Looked up from germline, CDR1 is LNHNV and CDR2 is YYDKDF (reference sequence). CDR3 size: 17 residues. The V end lost 0 bases, the J end lost 6 bases, and 18 bases lay between the germline ends. In DNA form, the CDR3 reads TGTGCCACCAGCAGAGATAAAGACGGGGGAGGCGGTCAGCCCCAGCATTTT. Protein sequence: CATSRDKDGGGGQPQHF.

The V call is TRBV7-8, the J call TRBJ2-4; D perhaps matches TRBD1 (6 bases). The V end was cut by 3 bases, the J end by 1 base, with 10 bases between. The CDR3 loop spans 15 amino acids. The V gene's germline CDR1 is SGHVS and CDR2 FQNEAQ. Here the CDR3 reads CASSFQGTAKNIQYF. The CDR3 nucleotides read TGTGCCAGCAGCTTCCAGGGGACGGCCAAAAACATTCAGTACTTC.

This chain uses TRBV19 with TRBJ2-7; D gene uncertain. CDR1 LNHDA and CDR2 SQIVND come from the germline V gene (reference sequence). V shed 6 bases and J shed 6 bases, with 18 bases lying between them. CDR3 length equals 14 residues. The CDR3 nucleotides are TGTGCCAGTAGCCAAACACACTTTAAGGGCGAGCAGTACTTC. As protein: CASSQTHFKGEQYF.

This rearrangement joins TRBV29-1 to TRBJ2-7; perhaps TRBD1 as D (7 bases). This CDR3 contains 13 residues. Trimming cost V 6 bases and J 3 bases, with 15 bases left between them. Germline V lookup: CDR1 SQVTM, CDR2 ANQGSEA. The CDR3 protein is CSVGGQRLYEQYF. CDR3 bases: TGCAGCGTGGGGGGACAGAGACTCTACGAGCAGTACTTC.

The rearrangement joins TRBV18 to TRBJ2-7; 8 bases fit TRBD1. This CDR3 has 13 residues. Germline V lookup: CDR1 KGHSH, CDR2 LQKENI. V trimming: 8 bases; J trimming: 2 bases; junction bases outside the gene matches: 5. DNA of the CDR3: TGTGCCAGCGCAGTACAGGGGGCCTACGAGCAGTACTTC. Its translation: CASAVQGAYEQYF.

This chain links TRBV11-2 with TRBJ2-7; 8 bases match TRBD1. Germline V gene sequence: CDR1 SGHAT, CDR2 FQNNGV. This CDR3 has 14 amino acids. V was pared by 5 bases and J by 3 bases, with 6 bases of the junction left unmatched. CDR3 nucleotides: TGTGCCAGCAGCGTACCGGGACAGGACTACGAGCAGTACTTC. This sequence encodes CASSVPGQDYEQYF.

The CDR3 here is CATTVDRGGETQYF. Here the CDR3 DNA reads TGTGCCACCACCGTCGACAGGGGTGGAGAGACCCAGTACTTC. V and J are TRBV19 and TRBJ2-5; TRBD1 aligns across 8 bases. There are 14 residues in the CDR3. V gave up 10 bases and J gave up 4 bases; unmatched junction bases: 11. Germline CDR1 is LNHDA and CDR2 is SQIVND (reference sequence).

This chain uses TRBV10-3 with TRBJ2-2; weak D call: TRBD2 (6 bases). Germline assignment: CDR1 ENHRY and CDR2 SYGVKD. The ends were cut back, 4 bases at V and 0 bases at J, with 18 bases in the middle. This CDR3 has 18 residues. CDR3 protein: CAISGKMGGRANTGELFF. DNA of the CDR3: TGTGCCATCAGTGGTAAAATGGGAGGCAGAGCGAACACCGGGGAGCTGTTTTTT.

J is TRBJ2-1 and V is TRBV29-1, with D perhaps TRBD1 (6 bases). V lost 8 bases and J lost 10, with 21 bases in between. The germline CDR1 and CDR2 sequences are SQVTM and ANQGSEA. This CDR3 spans 13 amino acids. The DNA for the CDR3 is TGCAGCTTCACGGACAGTCGCTTTAAGGAGCAGTTCTTC. Translation: CSFTDSRFKEQFF.

This clone has just one count. The chain couples TRBV19 to TRBJ1-5; 7 nucleotides agree with TRBD1. The V segment lost 2 bases and the J segment 6 bases; nucleotides outside the gene matches: 7. The CDR3 totals 15 residues. The V gene's germline CDR1 is LNHDA and CDR2 SQIVND (reference sequence). CDR3 sequence: CASSIKTGSSQPQHF. The CDR3, as DNA: TGTGCCAGTAGTATAAAGACAGGGTCCAGTCAGCCCCAGCATTTT.

Concerning this clone: Other DNA sequences in the sample encode the same CDR3. The chain recombines TRBV5-1 with TRBJ2-7, with no clear D. This CDR3 spans 15 amino acids. Trimming left V 0 bases short and J 0 bases short, with 10 bases between. Germline values: CDR1 SGHRS, CDR2 YFSETQ. CDR3: CASSLVAGSSYEQYF. The CDR3, as DNA: TGCGCCAGCAGCTTGGTTGCCGGAAGCTCCTACGAGCAGTACTTC.

The chain couples TRBV4-3 to TRBJ1-2, with 8 bases lining up with TRBD1. The V gene's germline CDR1 is LGHNA and CDR2 YSLEER. The CDR3 loop spans 18 amino acids. V was pared by 1 base and J by 4 bases, with 14 bases of the junction left unmatched. CDR3 region: CASSQAPTGQGAGYGYTF. CDR3 bases: TGCGCCAGCAGCCAAGCCCCTACTGGCCAGGGGGCAGGCTATGGCTACACCTTC.

The chain has TRBV7-6 and TRBJ1-1; possible D gene TRBD1, 6 bases. CDR3 length: 16 amino acids. CDR1 is SGHVS and CDR2 is FNYEAQ in the germline V gene. Trimming took off 1 base at V and 1 base at J, with 13 bases between the two ends. CDR3 protein: CASSLDGWGRNTEAFF. CDR3 DNA sequence: TGTGCCAGCAGCTTAGACGGTTGGGGGCGGAACACTGAAGCTTTCTTT.

The rearrangement links TRBV9 to TRBJ2-5, with D possibly matching TRBD1 (6 bases). The CDR3 spans 14 residues. V was shortened by 4 bases and J by 3 bases, with 13 bases between the two germline ends. CDR1 is SGDLS, CDR2 YYNGEE, per germline. The CDR3, as DNA: TGTGCCAGCAGCTTCAAACAGGGTGAAGAGACCCAGTACTTC. This encodes CASSFKQGEETQYF.

The V call is TRBV10-3, the J call TRBJ1-1; tentatively, D is TRBD1 (5 bases). CDR3 length: 12 residues. The germline V and J ends were trimmed by 11 bases and 0 bases, with 10 bases remaining between them. Germline loops: CDR1 ENHRY, CDR2 SYGVKD. The CDR3 is CASGGLNTEAFF. The CDR3 DNA sequence: TGTGCCTCGGGGGGGTTGAACACTGAAGCTTTCTTT.

The rearrangement joins TRBV19 to TRBJ1-2; no definite D call. Germline CDR1 reads LNHDA; CDR2 reads SQIVND (reference sequence). CDR3 length equals 14 residues. The V end lost 2 bases, the J end lost 0 bases, and 7 bases lay between the germline ends. The CDR3 nucleotides are TGTGCCAGTAGTATATCACCAGCTAACTATGGCTACACCTTC. Its protein product is CASSISPANYGYTF.

The rearrangement links TRBV20-1 to TRBJ1-3, with D hard to call. Germline CDR1 is DFQATT and CDR2 is SNEGSKA (reference sequence). The CDR3 covers 11 residues. Trimming shortened V by 5 bases and J by 5 bases, and 7 bases separated the two germline ends. This chain's CDR3 is CSAVVRNTIYF. In DNA, the CDR3 is TGCAGTGCTGTGGTCCGAAACACCATATATTTT.

The V call is TRBV5-8, the J call TRBJ1-1; 7 bases agree with TRBD1. The CDR3 totals 14 residues. Unmatched junction bases numbered 6, after V lost 5 bases and J lost 2 bases. Germline V lookup: CDR1 SGHTS, CDR2 YDEGEE. As DNA, the CDR3 is TGTGCCAGCAGATTTACAGGGGCAAACACTGAAGCTTTCTTT. This translates into CASRFTGANTEAFF.

The chain employs TRBV30 and TRBJ1-4, with D unclear. The germline CDR1 and CDR2 sequences are GTSNPN and SVGIG (reference sequence). There are 15 residues in the CDR3. Trimming stripped 4 bases from V and 0 bases from J, with 12 bases between. For the CDR3, the DNA is TGTGCCTGGACCCCCAAGGGCACAACTAATGAAAAACTGTTTTTT. This gives the protein CAWTPKGTTNEKLFF. Full variable domain (missing parts from reference TRBV30 and TRBJ1-4): SQTIHQWPATLVQPVGSPLSLECTVEGTSNPNLYWYRQAAGRGLQLLFYSVGIGQISSEVPQNLSASRPQDRQFILSSKKLLLSDSGFYLCAWTPKGTTNEKLFFGSGTQLSVL.